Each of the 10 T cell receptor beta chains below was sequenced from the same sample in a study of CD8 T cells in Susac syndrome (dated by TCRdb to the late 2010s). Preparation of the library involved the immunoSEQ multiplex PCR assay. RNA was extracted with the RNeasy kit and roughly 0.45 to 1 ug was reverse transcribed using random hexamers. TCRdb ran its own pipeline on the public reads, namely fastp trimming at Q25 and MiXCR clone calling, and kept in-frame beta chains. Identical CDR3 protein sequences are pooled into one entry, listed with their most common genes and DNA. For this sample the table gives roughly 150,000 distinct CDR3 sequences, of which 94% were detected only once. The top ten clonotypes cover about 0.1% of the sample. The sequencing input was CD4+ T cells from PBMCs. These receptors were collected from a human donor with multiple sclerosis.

The chain's CDR3 is CASRTGATNEKLFF. The CDR3 DNA follows: TGCGCCAGCAGGACGGGCGCAACTAATGAAAAACTGTTTTTT. The chain recombines TRBV5-1 with TRBJ1-4; D gene ambiguous. Germline CDR1 and CDR2: SGHRS and YFSETQ. CDR3 length: 14 amino acids. The germline V and J ends were trimmed by 5 bases and 0 bases, with 8 bases remaining between them.

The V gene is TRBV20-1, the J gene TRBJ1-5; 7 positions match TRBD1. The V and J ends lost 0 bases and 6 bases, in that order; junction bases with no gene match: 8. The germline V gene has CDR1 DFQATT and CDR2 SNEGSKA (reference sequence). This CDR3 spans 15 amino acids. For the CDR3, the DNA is TGCAGTGCTAGAGATCGAAGACAGGGATCTCAGCCCCAGCATTTT. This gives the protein CSARDRRQGSQPQHF.

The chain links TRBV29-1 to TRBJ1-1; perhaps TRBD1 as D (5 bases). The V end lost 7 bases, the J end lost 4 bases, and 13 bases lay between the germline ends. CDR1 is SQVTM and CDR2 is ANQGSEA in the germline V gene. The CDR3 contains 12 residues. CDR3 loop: CSALGGSTEAFF. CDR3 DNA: TGCAGCGCCCTGGGGGGGAGCACTGAAGCTTTCTTT. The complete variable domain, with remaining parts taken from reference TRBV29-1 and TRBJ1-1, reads SAVISQKPSRDICQRGTSLTIQCQVDSQVTMMFWYRQQPGQSLTLIATANQGSEATYESGFVIDKFPISRPNLTFSTLTVSNMSPEDSSIYLCSALGGSTEAFFGQGTRLTVV.

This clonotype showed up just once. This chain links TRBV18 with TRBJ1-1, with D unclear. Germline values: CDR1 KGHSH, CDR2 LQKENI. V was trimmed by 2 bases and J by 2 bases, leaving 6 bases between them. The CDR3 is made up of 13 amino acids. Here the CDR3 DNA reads TGTGCCAGCTCACCATCCACTAACACTGAAGCTTTCTTT. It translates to CASSPSTNTEAFF.

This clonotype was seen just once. CDR3 DNA sequence: TGCAGCGGCGCGGTCCAAGATACGCAGTATTTT. Translation: CSGAVQDTQYF. The chain combines TRBV29-1 with TRBJ2-3; D is undetermined. The V gene's germline CDR1 is SQVTM and CDR2 ANQGSEA. With 7 bases removed from V and 5 bases from J, the gap between germline ends came to 10 bases. This CDR3 contains 11 residues.

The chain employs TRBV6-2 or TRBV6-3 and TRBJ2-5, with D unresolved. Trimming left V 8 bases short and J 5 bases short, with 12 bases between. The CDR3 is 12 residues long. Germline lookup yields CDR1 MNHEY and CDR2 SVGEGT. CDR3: CASFSPTETQYF. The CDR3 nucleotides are TGTGCCAGCTTCAGCCCGACGGAGACCCAGTACTTC.

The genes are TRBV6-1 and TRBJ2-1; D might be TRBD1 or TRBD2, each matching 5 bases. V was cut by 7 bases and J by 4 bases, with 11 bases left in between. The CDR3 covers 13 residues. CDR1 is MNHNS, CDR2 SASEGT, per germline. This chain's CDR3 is CASNRDLYNEQFF. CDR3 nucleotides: TGTGCCAGCAATCGGGACCTATACAATGAGCAGTTCTTC.

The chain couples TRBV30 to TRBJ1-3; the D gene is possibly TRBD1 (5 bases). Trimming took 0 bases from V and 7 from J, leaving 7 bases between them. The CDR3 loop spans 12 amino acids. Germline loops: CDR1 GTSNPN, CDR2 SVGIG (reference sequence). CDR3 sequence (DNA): TGTGCCTGGAGTGTCCGGGGGAACACCATATATTTT. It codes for CAWSVRGNTIYF.

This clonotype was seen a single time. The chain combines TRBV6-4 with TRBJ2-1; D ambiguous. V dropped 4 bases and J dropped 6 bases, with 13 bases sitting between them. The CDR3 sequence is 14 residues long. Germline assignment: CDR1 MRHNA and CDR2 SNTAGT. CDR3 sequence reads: CASSADGLVNEQFF. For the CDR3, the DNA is TGTGCCAGCAGTGCCGACGGTCTCGTCAATGAGCAGTTCTTC.

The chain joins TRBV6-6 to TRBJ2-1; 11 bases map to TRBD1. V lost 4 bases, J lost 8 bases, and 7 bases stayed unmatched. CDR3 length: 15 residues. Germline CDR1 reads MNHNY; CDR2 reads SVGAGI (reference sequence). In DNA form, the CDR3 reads TGTGCCAGCAGTTGGCCGGGACAGGGGGTTGATGAGCAGTTCTTC. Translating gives CASSWPGQGVDEQFF.